This T cell receptor (beta chain) was identified in a study of cytomegalovirus exposure and HLA in healthy donors. The study's findings and limits: Reported findings show TCR beta sequences accurately forecast HLA-A and HLA-B alleles in most subjects.

V dropped 4 bases and J dropped 4; count of bases not matched to a gene: 4. The CDR3 totals 14 residues. Germline lookup yields CDR1 ENHRY and CDR2 SYGVKD. Vbeta (60) and Jbeta (13) primers were used in the PCR. Only in-frame clones appear in the TCRdb table, and some are missing; sequencing was by immunoSEQ multiplex PCR. The sample lists some 160,000 clones; about 73% were seen once. There are a few counts of this clone. Its target is unknown. The source is a woman aged 40 to 50 in good health and CMV-seronegative. The chain combines TRBV10-3 with TRBJ2-5, with 9 bases lining up with TRBD2. Material for sequencing was PBMCs. The CDR3 protein is CAISGKAGGETQYF. In DNA form, the CDR3 reads TGTGCCATCAGTGGGAAAGCGGGGGGAGAGACCCAGTACTTC.